One and the same sample provided the 17 T cell receptor beta chains below, sequenced in a study of CD8 T cells in Susac syndrome. Random hexamers were used to reverse transcribe roughly 0.45 to 1 ug of RNA. TCRdb processed the immunoSEQ multiplex PCR reads anew with MiXCR; each CDR3 protein has one entry. The profile shows about 60,000 distinct CDR3 sequences, over 85% of them singletons. The sequencing sample was made of CD8+ T cells from PBMCs. These receptors all stem from a human donor in good health.

This clonotype was detected only once. The chain carries TRBV7-6 and TRBJ2-2; D gene uncertain. Trimming took 3 bases from V and 1 from J, leaving 6 bases between them. The CDR3 spans 14 residues. From germline, CDR1 is SGHVS and CDR2 FNYEAQ. CDR3 loop: CASSLVGNTGELFF. Written as DNA, the CDR3 is TGTGCCAGCAGCTTGGTGGGGAACACCGGGGAGCTGTTTTTT.

The chain has TRBV4-1 and TRBJ1-1, with D hard to call. Between the trimmed V and J ends, which lost 2 bases and 4 bases, there was a span of 17 bases. The germline V gene has CDR1 MGHRA and CDR2 YSYEKL. The CDR3 runs to 16 residues. Written as DNA, the CDR3 is TGCGCCAGCAGCCAATCAGGCTCACCTTCTATCACTGAAGCTTTCTTT. This codes for CASSQSGSPSITEAFF.

This clonotype came up once. The rearrangement links TRBV15 to TRBJ2-5; D is undetermined. Deletions cut 8 bases from V and 2 bases from J, with 18 bases between. Germline lookup yields CDR1 LNHNV and CDR2 YYDKDF (reference sequence). The CDR3 covers 15 residues. The CDR3, as DNA: TGTGCCACCGCCCCCGGAGCAGGAGCACAAGAGACCCAGTACTTC. This gives the protein CATAPGAGAQETQYF.

CDR3 coding DNA: TGTGCCAGCAGCTTAACCGGGGGGGACAGGGGAATCAGCACCGGGGAGCTGTTTTTT. This codes for CASSLTGGDRGISTGELFF. This chain connects TRBV7-3 to TRBJ2-2, with 10 bases matching TRBD1. Looked up from germline, CDR1 is SGHTA and CDR2 is FQGTGA. Trimming removed 0 bases from V and 4 bases from J; junction bases left unmatched: 11. The CDR3 totals 19 residues.

V gene TRBV10-3 combines with J gene TRBJ1-1; D ambiguous. From germline, CDR1 is ENHRY and CDR2 SYGVKD. V was pared by 5 bases and J by 6 bases, with 7 bases between. This CDR3 spans 11 amino acids. CDR3 amino acids: CAISIGSEAFF. The CDR3 DNA reads TGTGCCATCAGTATAGGGTCTGAAGCTTTCTTT.

The rearrangement links TRBV7-9 to TRBJ2-2; no firm D call. Trimming stripped 5 bases from V and 4 bases from J, with 14 bases between. CDR1 and CDR2 from the germline V gene are SEHNR and FQNEAQ (reference sequence). This CDR3 contains 15 residues. CDR3 sequence (DNA): TGTGCCAGCAGCCCCGCCGCGGCAGGCACCGGGGAGCTGTTTTTT. This translates into CASSPAAAGTGELFF.

This clonotype was seen a handful of times. The V and J genes are TRBV13 and TRBJ1-2; TRBD1 is a possible D gene (5 bases). This CDR3 is built from 17 residues. V lost 5 bases and J lost 0, with 19 bases in between. Per germline, CDR1 PRHDT and CDR2 FYEKMQ (reference sequence). Here the CDR3 reads CASSPQGGMAANYGYTF. The CDR3 bases are TGTGCCAGCAGCCCTCAGGGAGGGATGGCCGCTAACTATGGCTACACCTTC. The full variable domain, rest sourced from reference TRBV13 and TRBJ1-2, is AAGVIQSPRHLIKEKRETATLKCYPIPRHDTVYWYQQGPGQDPQFLISFYEKMQSDKGSIPDRFSAQQFSDYHSELNMSSLELGDSALYFCASSPQGGMAANYGYTFGSGTRLTVV.

The chain joins TRBV12-3 or TRBV12-4 to TRBJ1-1, with no clear D. The CDR3 is made up of 14 amino acids. The V and J ends lost 1 base and 5 bases respectively, with 11 bases between them. CDR3 coding DNA: TGTGCCAGCAGTTTAGTCCCGGGATTGACTGAAGCTTTCTTT. This gives the protein CASSLVPGLTEAFF.

Turning to this clonotype: This CDR3 fails to terminate in the conserved phenylalanine or tryptophan, so it likely reflects a read error. V gene TRBV7-3 combines with J gene TRBJ2-7; TRBD2 is a possible D gene (5 bases). This CDR3 has 13 residues. Trimming pared 1 base from V and 3 bases from J, leaving 7 bases between. Germline V gene sequence: CDR1 SGHTA, CDR2 FQGTGA. The DNA of the CDR3 is TGTGCCAGCAGCTTAAGTGCGGGCTACGAGCAGTACCTC. Its protein is CASSLSAGYEQYL.

V and J are TRBV2 and TRBJ2-7, with 7 bases that match TRBD1. Germline CDR1 SNHLY, CDR2 FYNNEI. V lost 3 bases and J lost 4; bases outside the gene matches: 9. There are 15 residues in the CDR3. CDR3: CASSDLPGQTYEQYF. The CDR3 nucleotides read TGTGCCAGCAGTGACCTCCCGGGACAGACTTACGAGCAGTACTTC.

The rearrangement uses TRBV4-1 and TRBJ1-2; the D is unclear. The V gene's germline CDR1 is MGHRA and CDR2 YSYEKL. Trimming left V 0 bases short and J 0 bases short, with 8 bases between. This CDR3 has 15 amino acids. The chain's CDR3 is CASSQEEKANYGYTF. CDR3 DNA sequence: TGCGCCAGCAGCCAAGAGGAGAAAGCTAACTATGGCTACACCTTC.

The rearrangement joins TRBV9 to TRBJ2-2; the D is unclear. Germline V gives CDR1 SGDLS, CDR2 YYNGEE. This CDR3 is 14 amino acids long. V was pared by 2 bases and J by 1 base, with 6 bases between. Written as DNA, the CDR3 is TGTGCCAGCAGCGTCGGCGGGAACACCGGGGAGCTGTTTTTT. It translates to CASSVGGNTGELFF.

This sequence joins TRBV6-6 and TRBJ2-2; 7 bases agree with TRBD1. V was pared by 0 bases and J by 7 bases, with 5 bases of the junction left unmatched. Germline CDR1 is MNHNY and CDR2 is SVGAGI (reference sequence). This CDR3 has 15 residues. CDR3: CASSYSGGAIGELFF. The CDR3 DNA follows: TGTGCCAGCAGTTACTCAGGGGGCGCGATCGGGGAGCTGTTTTTT.

The chain links TRBV6-1 to TRBJ2-7, with D possibly matching TRBD2 (6 bases). With 7 bases removed from V and 3 bases from J, the gap between germline ends came to 19 bases. CDR1 and CDR2 (germline): MNHNS, SASEGT. The CDR3 covers 15 residues. The chain's CDR3 is CASIWDSKARYEQYF. CDR3 nucleotides: TGTGCCAGCATCTGGGACTCCAAGGCCCGCTACGAGCAGTACTTC.

The chain couples TRBV24-1 to TRBJ2-1; TRBD2 matches 9 bases. This CDR3 contains 14 residues. Germline lookup yields CDR1 KGHDR and CDR2 SFDVKD. Trimming cost V 3 bases and J 9 bases; bases outside gene matches: 5. CDR3 loop: CATSDAGGRGEQFF. CDR3 in DNA: TGTGCCACCAGTGATGCGGGGGGGCGCGGTGAGCAGTTCTTC.

This chain joins TRBV2 and TRBJ1-4; D not resolved. Trimming left V 6 bases short and J 11 bases short, with 16 bases between. The CDR3 has 13 residues. Germline-derived CDR1 and CDR2 are SNHLY and FYNNEI. The CDR3 DNA reads TGTGCCAGCAGAAGCAGTGACGCTTGGAAACTGTTTTTT. Encoded protein: CASRSSDAWKLFF.

The genes are TRBV7-9 and TRBJ2-2; the D gene could be TRBD1 or TRBD2 (5 bases each). The CDR3 has 16 amino acids. Germline CDR1 reads SEHNR; CDR2 reads FQNEAQ (reference sequence). V lost 4 bases to trimming and J lost 1 base, with 13 bases between them. CDR3 nucleotides: TGTGCCAGCAGCTCTATTCCGGGACGGAACACCGGGGAGCTGTTTTTT. Protein product: CASSSIPGRNTGELFF.